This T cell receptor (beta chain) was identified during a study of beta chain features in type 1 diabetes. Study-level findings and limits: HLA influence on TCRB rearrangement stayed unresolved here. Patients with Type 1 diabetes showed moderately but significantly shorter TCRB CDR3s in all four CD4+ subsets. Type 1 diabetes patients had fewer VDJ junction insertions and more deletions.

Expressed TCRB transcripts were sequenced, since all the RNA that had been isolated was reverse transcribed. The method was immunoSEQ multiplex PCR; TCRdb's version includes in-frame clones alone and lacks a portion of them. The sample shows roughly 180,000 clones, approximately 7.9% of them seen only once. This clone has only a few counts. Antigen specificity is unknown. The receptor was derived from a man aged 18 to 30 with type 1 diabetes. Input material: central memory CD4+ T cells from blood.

The CDR3 region is CASSLGGQGAYGELFF. The DNA for the CDR3 is TGTGCCAGCAGCTTGGGCGGACAGGGGGCTTACGGGGAGCTGTTTTTT. The genes are TRBV5-4 and TRBJ2-2, with TRBD1 matching 11 bases. Trimming cost V 0 bases and J 7 bases; bases outside gene matches: 5. Germline-derived CDR1 and CDR2 are SGHNT and YYREEE (reference sequence). CDR3 size: 16 residues.